Listed below are T cell receptor beta chains from one sample, sequenced in a study of type 1 and type 2 diabetes patients. TCRdb recomputed calls from the multiplex PCR reads with MiXCR, one row per CDR3 protein. The sample shows around 300,000 distinct CDR3 sequences, 40% to 50% of them seen only once. The material sequenced was peripheral blood mononuclear cells (PBMCs). The source is a man younger than 30 with type 2 diabetes. CDR3s include the opening cysteine and the closing phenylalanine or tryptophan. Fields, in order: CDR3 DNA, CDR3 protein, clone size, J gene, V gene, D gene. D genes are given only for firm matches. Clone size is stated in some rows and not others, as once, few, many or a class when expanded.

DNA: TGTGCCAGCAGTTCCCCGGCTGGAAACACTGAAGCTTTCTTT
CDR3: CASSSPAGNTEAFF
size: -
J: TRBJ1-1
V: TRBV27
D: -

DNA: TGTGCCATCGGGGTAGCGGGAGGCAATGAGCAGTTCTTC
CDR3: CAIGVAGGNEQFF
size: few
J: TRBJ2-1
V: TRBV10-3
D: TRBD2

DNA: TGTGCCAGCAGCTTCGACAGGTCGAGCACAGATACGCAGTATTTT
CDR3: CASSFDRSSTDTQYF
size: -
J: TRBJ2-3
V: TRBV7-2
D: -

DNA: TGTGCCAGCAGCTCCATGGGGCGGAGGACTGAAGCTTTCTTC
CDR3: CASSSMGRRTEAFF
size: -
J: TRBJ1-1
V: TRBV5-4
D: -

DNA: TGTGCCAGCAGACCCGACAGGGATCATCAGCCCCAGCATTTT
CDR3: CASRPDRDHQPQHF
size: -
J: TRBJ1-5
V: TRBV25-1
D: TRBD1

DNA: TGTGCCAGCAGCCAAGGGAGGGGAATCGGGGAGCTGTTTTTT
CDR3: CASSQGRGIGELFF
size: few
J: TRBJ2-2
V: TRBV4-2
D: -

DNA: TGTGCCAGCAGCAAACGGGATTGGGTGGAGACCCAGTACTTC
CDR3: CASSKRDWVETQYF
size: few
J: TRBJ2-5
V: TRBV12-3/TRBV12-4
D: -

DNA: TGTGCCAGCCGACTGAGGGGGAGGATCAATCAGCCCCAGCGTTTT
CDR3: CASRLRGRINQPQRF
size: -
J: TRBJ1-5
V: TRBV19
D: -

DNA: TGTGCCAGCAGCTTAGTTTTAGCGGGGTCCTACGAGCAGTACTTC
CDR3: CASSLVLAGSYEQYF
size: -
J: TRBJ2-7
V: TRBV7-2
D: TRBD2

DNA: TGTGCCACAGCCGGACAGATCACCGGGGAGCTGTTTTTT
CDR3: CATAGQITGELFF
size: -
J: TRBJ2-2
V: TRBV19
D: -

DNA: TGTGCCATCGTTGAGCGGGACTTCTACGAGCAGTACTTC
CDR3: CAIVERDFYEQYF
size: few
J: TRBJ2-7
V: TRBV27
D: TRBD2

DNA: TGTGCCATCAGTCAATGGAGCGGGAGAAGTCACCACGAGCAGTACTTC
CDR3: CAISQWSGRSHHEQYF
size: -
J: TRBJ2-7
V: TRBV10-3
D: TRBD2

DNA: TGCAGCGTTGAAGCTTGGGCGAGAGCTGAAGCTTTCTTT
CDR3: CSVEAWARAEAFF
size: few
J: TRBJ1-1
V: TRBV29-1
D: -

DNA: TGCAGTGCTCAGGACCCGAACACTGAAGCTTTCTTT
CDR3: CSAQDPNTEAFF
size: few
J: TRBJ1-1
V: TRBV20-1
D: -

DNA: TGTGCCAGCAGTGAAGCGCTTCTCGGACTAAGCTCCTACAATGAGCAGTTCTTC
CDR3: CASSEALLGLSSYNEQFF
size: few
J: TRBJ2-1
V: TRBV2
D: -

DNA: TGTGCTAGTGGTGGACAGGGGGGCGGCTACACCTTC
CDR3: CASGGQGGGYTF
size: -
J: TRBJ1-2
V: TRBV12-5
D: TRBD1

DNA: TGCGCCAGCAGTAAACTAGCGGACAATGAGCAGTTCTTC
CDR3: CASSKLADNEQFF
size: few
J: TRBJ2-1
V: TRBV10-1
D: TRBD2

DNA: TGTGCCAGCAGAGATCAGGGGATCGGCGGCTACACCTTC
CDR3: CASRDQGIGGYTF
size: -
J: TRBJ1-2
V: TRBV28
D: -

DNA: TGCGCCAGCAGCCTCATTGTAGGGCCACGCAGTGGCTACACCTTC
CDR3: CASSLIVGPRSGYTF
size: -
J: TRBJ1-2
V: TRBV4-1
D: -

DNA: TGTGCCAGCACTGGGACAGTAGGAGAGACCCAGTACTTC
CDR3: CASTGTVGETQYF
size: once
J: TRBJ2-5
V: TRBV6-5
D: TRBD1

DNA: TGTGCCAGTATCCCTAGCGGGAACACCGGGGAGCTGTTTTTT
CDR3: CASIPSGNTGELFF
size: few
J: TRBJ2-2
V: TRBV19
D: TRBD2

DNA: TGTGCCAGCACCCCTGAAAGATCGCATACGCAGTATTTT
CDR3: CASTPERSHTQYF
size: few
J: TRBJ2-3
V: TRBV7-2
D: -

DNA: TGTGCCAGCAGCTCGCTAGGAGGGGCAGATACGCAGTATTTT
CDR3: CASSSLGGADTQYF
size: few
J: TRBJ2-3
V: TRBV11-2
D: -

DNA: TGTGCCAGCAGCTTAGCGGGACAGGGAGAGTCGCAGTTCTTC
CDR3: CASSLAGQGESQFF
size: -
J: TRBJ2-1
V: TRBV7-9
D: TRBD1

DNA: TGTGCCAGCAGTTTACTTGTAGGGGATGGGGGCAATCAGCCCCAGCATTTT
CDR3: CASSLLVGDGGNQPQHF
size: -
J: TRBJ1-5
V: TRBV9
D: -

DNA: TGCAGCGTTGATTCGGGCGTGGAGCAGTTCTTC
CDR3: CSVDSGVEQFF
size: -
J: TRBJ2-1
V: TRBV29-1
D: -

DNA: TGTGCCAGCGCGGACGGGACTTTTTGGGAGCAGTACTTC
CDR3: CASADGTFWEQYF
size: -
J: TRBJ2-7
V: TRBV10-3
D: -

DNA: TGTGCCAGCTCACCACTAAACGGCCAGAGGGAGACCCAGTACTTC
CDR3: CASSPLNGQRETQYF
size: -
J: TRBJ2-5
V: TRBV18
D: -

DNA: TGTGCCAGCAGTATAGGGGACGCGAGCTCCTACGAGCAGTACTTC
CDR3: CASSIGDASSYEQYF
size: -
J: TRBJ2-7
V: TRBV12-3/TRBV12-4
D: -

DNA: TGTGCCAGCAGCTTAGGTCAGGGGGCTAATGGCTACACCTTC
CDR3: CASSLGQGANGYTF
size: -
J: TRBJ1-2
V: TRBV7-9
D: TRBD1

DNA: TGCGCCAGCAGTGGAGGGGGGCGGGTTGAAGCTTTCTTT
CDR3: CASSGGGRVEAFF
size: -
J: TRBJ1-1
V: TRBV10-2
D: -

DNA: TGCAGTGCTGGAGGGGGGACGAATCAGCCCCAGCATTTT
CDR3: CSAGGGTNQPQHF
size: few
J: TRBJ1-5
V: TRBV20-1
D: -

DNA: TGTGCCACCACGACAGGGGGCGAGTTTCAGCCCCAGCATTTT
CDR3: CATTTGGEFQPQHF
size: -
J: TRBJ1-5
V: TRBV6-1
D: TRBD1